This paragraph covers one T cell receptor (beta chain) sequence. What was amplified from RNA transcripts were TCR beta CDR3 regions. HTBI primers drove first-round RT-PCR of the TCR CDR3. TCRdb independently ran MiXCR on the multiplex PCR reads; one entry per CDR3 protein. The sample carries about 280,000 distinct CDR3 sequences, about 25% recorded once. This record comes from a study of T cells in Graves' hyperthyroidism and ophthalmopathy. The PBMCs had their origin in 10 ml of fresh peripheral blood. With V trimmed by 5 bases and J by 6 bases, 4 bases remained unmatched. The CDR3 covers 14 residues. CDR1 and CDR2 from the germline V gene are LGHNT and FRNRAP.

The J gene is TRBJ2-7, the V gene TRBV12-5, with TRBD2 matching 13 bases. The sample comprised blood. This clonotype originated in a man aged 40-49 years with Graves' hyperthyroidism that later progressed to Graves' ophthalmopathy. The CDR3 nucleotides read TGTGCTAGTGGTCCAGGGACTAGCGGGACCGAGCAGTACTTC. The encoded protein is CASGPGTSGTEQYF.